These T cell receptor beta chains were read from a single sample in a study of response to subunit inactivated influenza vaccine. TCRdb re-derived calls from the RT-PCR reads in MiXCR, one entry per CDR3 protein. The table includes about 700,000 distinct CDR3 sequences, 11% to 15% detected once. The sample in question was PBMCs from blood, obtained about 14 days before vaccination. All receptors derive from a man between 45 and 60 years old who received an inactivated influenza vaccine. Both conserved end residues are part of each CDR3. Each record gives: D gene, V gene, clone size, J gene, CDR3 DNA, CDR3 protein. A D gene is named only where the DNA matches it firmly. Only part of the rows carry a size: once, few, many, or a class if the clone is expanded.

>NA|TRBV10-3|many|TRBJ2-7
TGTGCCATCAGTGAGCTCCCTTACGAGCAGTACTTC
CAISELPYEQYF
>NA|TRBV12-3/TRBV12-4|few|TRBJ2-6
TGTGCCAGCAGTTTTCCCATGAGATCTATTGTTGGTACTGGGGCCAACGTCCTGACTTTC
CASSFPMRSIVGTGANVLTF
>NA|TRBV11-2|NA|TRBJ2-5
TGTGCCAGCAGCCAAAATCGGGGTTTTAGCCAAGAGACCCAGTACTTC
CASSQNRGFSQETQYF
>TRBD1|TRBV28|few|TRBJ2-7
TGTGCCAGCAGTTCCTGGACAGGGGTGGATTTC
CASSSWTGVDF
>TRBD1|TRBV2|few|TRBJ2-1
TGTGCCAGCAGTGAGCGAGGGGGCCCTCCGAGGCATGAGCAGTTCTTC
CASSERGGPPRHEQFF
>TRBD2|TRBV20-1|NA|TRBJ2-4
TGCAGTGCTAGAGATCTAGGGCGGGAGTACATCAAAAACATTCAGTACTTC
CSARDLGREYIKNIQYF
>TRBD2|TRBV30|few|TRBJ2-3
TGTGCCTGGAGTCAGAGCGGGGGGGTTTACACAGATACGCAGTATTTT
CAWSQSGGVYTDTQYF
>NA|TRBV6-5|few|TRBJ1-3
TGTGCCAGCAGTTCACGGACCGCTGCCGGAAACACCATATATTTT
CASSSRTAAGNTIYF
>NA|TRBV20-1|NA|TRBJ2-4
TGCAGTGCTAGAGATTTACAAGCCAAAAACATTCAGTACTTC
CSARDLQAKNIQYF
>TRBD2|TRBV4-3|many|TRBJ2-1
TGCGCCAGCAGCCAAGAGGGGGGACTAACCCCCATCGAGCAGTTCTTC
CASSQEGGLTPIEQFF
>NA|TRBV6-1|NA|TRBJ2-7
TGTGCCAGCAGTGAAGGGGGGAATCCGTACGAGCAGTACTTC
CASSEGGNPYEQYF
>TRBD1|TRBV12-3/TRBV12-4|NA|TRBJ2-1
TGTGCCAGCAGACCCACAGGGGCTAATGAGCAGTTCTTC
CASRPTGANEQFF
>NA|TRBV3-1|NA|TRBJ2-5
TGTGCCAGCAGCCACCGGGATTACGAAGAGACCCAGTACTTC
CASSHRDYEETQYF
>TRBD2|TRBV7-8|few|TRBJ2-2
TGTGCCAGCAGCTTAGTGCGGGGGGGCCCTGGGGAGCTGTTTTTT
CASSLVRGGPGELFF
>TRBD2|TRBV4-3|few|TRBJ2-7
TGCGCCAGCAGCCAAAAGATAGCGGGGGGCCCAACCTTTGGGTCCTACGAGCAGTACTTC
CASSQKIAGGPTFGSYEQYF
>NA|TRBV20-1|few|TRBJ2-7
TGCAGTGCTAGAGAATACCGGGGTTCCTACGAGCAGTACTTC
CSAREYRGSYEQYF
>NA|TRBV7-2|NA|TRBJ2-3
TGTGCCAGCAGCGTCCGGGCAGCAGGGCGGACAGATACGCAGTATTTT
CASSVRAAGRTDTQYF
>TRBD1|TRBV6-1|NA|TRBJ1-1
TGTGCCAGCAGCCCGACAGGGGGCCCGAAGAACACTGAAGCTTTCTTT
CASSPTGGPKNTEAFF
>NA|TRBV30|many|TRBJ2-2
TGTGCCTGGAATGGGTACAGTGGCGGGGAGCTGTTTTTT
CAWNGYSGGELFF
>TRBD2|TRBV23-1|NA|TRBJ2-7
TGCGCCAGCAGTCAATTTCGGACTAGCACTGAGCAGTACTTC
CASSQFRTSTEQYF
>NA|TRBV20-1|many|TRBJ2-7
TGCAGTGCTAGAACAGGGAGAGGTTACGAGCAGTACTTC
CSARTGRGYEQYF
>NA|TRBV25-1|many|TRBJ2-6
TGTGCCAGCAGTAAGGGGGAGGCCTCTGGGGCCAACGTCCTGACTTTC
CASSKGEASGANVLTF
>NA|TRBV19|few|TRBJ2-1
TGTGCCAGTAGAGGGTCTGGGGGGAAACTAGGAGGTGAGCAGTTCTTC
CASRGSGGKLGGEQFF
>TRBD1|TRBV18|few|TRBJ1-1
TGTGCCAGCTCTCCCGAGAAGACAGGGCTTGAAGCTTTCTTT
CASSPEKTGLEAFF
>NA|TRBV20-1|few|TRBJ2-2
TGCAGTGCTAGAGATCTTTTGACCGGGGAGCTGTTTTTT
CSARDLLTGELFF
>NA|TRBV24-1|many|TRBJ2-3
TGTGCCACCAGTGGAGGACTTCCCCCAGATACGCAGTATTTT
CATSGGLPPDTQYF
>NA|TRBV2|few|TRBJ2-2
TGTGCCAGCAGTGTGTCGGGGCGGAACACCGGGGAGCTGTTTTTT
CASSVSGRNTGELFF
>TRBD2|TRBV2|NA|TRBJ2-1
TGTGCCAGCAGGTATGAACTAGCGCGCAATGAGCAGTTCTTC
CASRYELARNEQFF
>TRBD2|TRBV4-1|NA|TRBJ2-1
TGCGCCAGCAGCCAAGATATTGGGCCTAGCGGGAGGGGGTCCTACAATGAGCAGTTCTTC
CASSQDIGPSGRGSYNEQFF
>TRBD2|TRBV19|NA|TRBJ2-2
TGTGCCAGTAGTATAAACCGGGAGGGTCCGAACACCGGGGAGCTGTTTTTT
CASSINREGPNTGELFF
>NA|TRBV20-1|few|TRBJ2-1
TGCAGTGCTAGAAGGGGGGCTGGCAATGAGCAGTTCTTC
CSARRGAGNEQFF
>NA|TRBV6-1|NA|TRBJ2-1
TGTGCCAGCAGCCAAAAGGGGGGACTTGAGCAGTTCTTC
CASSQKGGLEQFF
>TRBD2|TRBV7-6|few|TRBJ2-7
TGTGCCAGCAGCTCGCCGGGACTAGCGGGATCCGAGCAGTACTTC
CASSSPGLAGSEQYF
>NA|TRBV12-3/TRBV12-4|NA|TRBJ2-1
TGTGCCAGCAGTTTACGGGTGTCCAATGAGCAGTTCTTC
CASSLRVSNEQFF
>NA|TRBV6-2/TRBV6-3|few|TRBJ1-1
TGTGCCAGCAGTTACGCTATGGGACGTAGGAACACTGAAGCTTTCTTT
CASSYAMGRRNTEAFF
>TRBD1|TRBV11-2|NA|TRBJ2-2
TGTGCCAGCAGCCCGGGACAGGCGGGCACCGGGGAGCTGTTTTTT
CASSPGQAGTGELFF
>NA|TRBV20-1|many|TRBJ2-2
TGCAGCTCCGGGGGCGGGAGGAACACCGGGGAGCTGTTTTTT
CSSGGGRNTGELFF
>NA|TRBV12-3/TRBV12-4|many|TRBJ2-1
TGTGCCAGCAGTTTCACCAGGGTTGGTGAGCAGTTCTTC
CASSFTRVGEQFF
>NA|TRBV3-1|many|TRBJ1-4
TGTGCCAGCAGCCCCGGCTGGAGGACGAGGGATGAAAAACTGTTTTTT
CASSPGWRTRDEKLFF
>TRBD1|TRBV28|NA|TRBJ2-5
TGTGCCAGCAGTTTAAGCCCAGACAGGGTGCAAAAAGAGACCCAGTACTTC
CASSLSPDRVQKETQYF
>NA|TRBV27|NA|TRBJ2-7
TGTGCCAGCAGTTTCAGGGCGGGGGCTCTTGAGCAGTACTTC
CASSFRAGALEQYF
>NA|TRBV10-3|many|TRBJ2-3
TGTGCCATCAGTGATGGTCTTGACACAGATACGCAGTATTTT
CAISDGLDTDTQYF
>NA|TRBV6-2/TRBV6-3|NA|TRBJ2-2
TGTGCCAGCAGTTACTCGGGTAGGGGAGGAAGAGGGACTCGGAACACCGGGGAGCTGTTTTTT
CASSYSGRGGRGTRNTGELFF
>NA|TRBV6-2/TRBV6-3|NA|TRBJ2-1
TGTGCCAGCAGTTACTCGGGACTGGATTACAATGAGCAGTTCTTC
CASSYSGLDYNEQFF
>TRBD2|TRBV20-1|many|TRBJ2-1
TGCAGTGCTAGGGGGAGGGACTACAATGAGCAGTTCTTC
CSARGRDYNEQFF
>TRBD1|TRBV24-1|few|TRBJ2-1
TGTGCCACCGCACAGGGGAATGAGCAGTTCTTC
CATAQGNEQFF
>TRBD2|TRBV7-9|NA|TRBJ2-1
TGTGCCAGCAGCCACTCTTCAAGCGGGGGGGAGCAGTTCTTC
CASSHSSSGGEQFF
>TRBD2|TRBV5-1|NA|TRBJ2-2
TGCGCCAGCAGTTATAGCGGGCATAACACCGGGGAGCTGTTTTTT
CASSYSGHNTGELFF
>TRBD2|TRBV20-1|NA|TRBJ2-7
TGCAGTGCTAGCCCGGGACTAGCGGGATACGAGCAGTACTTC
CSASPGLAGYEQYF